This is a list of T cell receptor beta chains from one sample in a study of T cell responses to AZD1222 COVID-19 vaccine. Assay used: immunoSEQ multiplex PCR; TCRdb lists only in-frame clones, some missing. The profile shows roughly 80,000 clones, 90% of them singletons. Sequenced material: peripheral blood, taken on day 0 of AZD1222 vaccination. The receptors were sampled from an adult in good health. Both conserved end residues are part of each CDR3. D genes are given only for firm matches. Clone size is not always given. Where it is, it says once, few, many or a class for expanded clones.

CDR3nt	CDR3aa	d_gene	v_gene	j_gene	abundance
TGTGCCAGCAGTGAGTCGACAGGGAAGGGTGAAGCTTTCTTT	CASSESTGKGEAFF	TRBD1	TRBV2	TRBJ1-1	-
TGTGCCATCGGGCAGGACGCAACTGAAGCTTTCTTT	CAIGQDATEAFF	-	TRBV10-3	TRBJ1-1	once
TGTGCCACGACGGGGACTAGCGGGACGGTCAGCACCGGGGAGCTGTTTTTT	CATTGTSGTVSTGELFF	-	TRBV21-1	TRBJ2-2	-
TGTGCCAGCAGCTGGAGGGGTGGGAATCAGCCCCAGCATTTT	CASSWRGGNQPQHF	-	TRBV5-6	TRBJ1-5	-
TGTGCCAGCACTGGCGGGGCCGGGGATACGCAGTATTTT	CASTGGAGDTQYF	-	TRBV6-6	TRBJ2-3	-
TGCGCCAGCAGCTTGGGAAGGGCCACGAATAATTCACCCCTCCACTTT	CASSLGRATNNSPLHF	-	TRBV5-1	TRBJ1-6	-
TGTGCCAGCAGTTTGGGGACTCGAGTAGATACGCAGTATTTT	CASSLGTRVDTQYF	-	TRBV6-5	TRBJ2-3	-
TGTGCCAGCAGGGCAGCGCTTTATGGCTACACCTTC	CASRAALYGYTF	-	TRBV12-3/TRBV12-4	TRBJ1-2	-
TGCGCCAGCAGCTTGGGGTTCGGGGCTACAGGCTACACCTTC	CASSLGFGATGYTF	-	TRBV5-1	TRBJ1-2	-
TGTGCCACCAGGACGAACACCGGGGAGCTGTTTTTT	CATRTNTGELFF	-	TRBV24-1	TRBJ2-2	-
TGTGCCAGCAGCCGCCAAGAGACCCAGTACTTC	CASSRQETQYF	-	TRBV6-5	TRBJ2-5	-
TGTGCCAGCTCACCCCGACAGAACTACAATGAGCAGTTCTTC	CASSPRQNYNEQFF	-	TRBV18	TRBJ2-1	-
TGTGCCAGCAGCGCACTCAGGGGAACCGGCAATGAGCAGTTCTTC	CASSALRGTGNEQFF	-	TRBV9	TRBJ2-1	-
TGTGCCAGCAGCGTAGTGGGCAGCGGGAGTCATAGCTCCTACAATGAGCAGTTCTTC	CASSVVGSGSHSSYNEQFF	TRBD2	TRBV9	TRBJ2-1	-
TGTGCCAGCAGTCAATCGAGGACCGGGGAGCTGTTTTTT	CASSQSRTGELFF	-	TRBV2	TRBJ2-2	-
TGTGCCAGCAGCCCCCGTGGAGCTAACTATGGCTACACCTTC	CASSPRGANYGYTF	-	TRBV11-3	TRBJ1-2	-
TGTGCCACCAGTGATTCAGCACAGTTAGCCTACGAGCAGTACTTC	CATSDSAQLAYEQYF	-	TRBV24-1	TRBJ2-7	-
TGTGCCAGCAGCTTGGGGTCTAGCGGGGAAGAGACCCAGTACTTC	CASSLGSSGEETQYF	TRBD2	TRBV5-8	TRBJ2-5	-
TGTGCCAGCAGTTCGGTTCTGGGAGGGGGGGCGGCCTACAATGAGCAGTTCTTC	CASSSVLGGGAAYNEQFF	-	TRBV6-2/TRBV6-3	TRBJ2-1	-
TGCGCCAGCAGCCAAGTTGAGACAGGGACGTGGCCCCAGCATTTT	CASSQVETGTWPQHF	TRBD1	TRBV4-1	TRBJ1-5	-
TGTGCCTGGAGTGTAGGGGGTAACACCGGGGAGCTGTTTTTT	CAWSVGGNTGELFF	-	TRBV30	TRBJ2-2	-
TGTGCCAGCAGCTTGGGTCTACTCCAAGGCGGGGAGCTGTTTTTT	CASSLGLLQGGELFF	-	TRBV5-5	TRBJ2-2	once
TGTGCCGGGGGGGTTCTCTCTGGAAACACCATATATTTT	CAGGVLSGNTIYF	-	TRBV6-5	TRBJ1-3	-
TGTGCCAGCACTATAAGCGGGGGTCAGCCCCAGCATTTT	CASTISGGQPQHF	-	TRBV7-9	TRBJ1-5	-
TGTGCCAGCAGTTACTCGGGGGAGACCCAGTACTTC	CASSYSGETQYF	-	TRBV6-5	TRBJ2-5	-